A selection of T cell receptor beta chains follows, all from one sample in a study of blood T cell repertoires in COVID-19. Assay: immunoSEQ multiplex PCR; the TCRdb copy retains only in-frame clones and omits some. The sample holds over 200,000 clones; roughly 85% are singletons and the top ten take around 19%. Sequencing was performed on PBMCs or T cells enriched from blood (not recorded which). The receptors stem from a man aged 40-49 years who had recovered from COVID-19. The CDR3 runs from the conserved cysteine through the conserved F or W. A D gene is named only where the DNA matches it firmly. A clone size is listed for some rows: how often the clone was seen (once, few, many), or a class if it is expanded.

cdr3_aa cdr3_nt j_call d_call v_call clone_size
CASSLRWGRKGSTEAFF TGTGCCAGCAGCCTCCGGTGGGGGCGCAAAGGGAGTACTGAAGCTTTCTTT TRBJ1-1 - TRBV3-1/TRBV3-2 -
CASSPGQGAGNTIYF TGTGCCAGTAGCCCGGGACAGGGGGCTGGAAACACCATATATTTT TRBJ1-3 TRBD1 TRBV19 few
CASGRLAGFNEQFF TGTGCCAGCGGACGACTAGCGGGATTCAATGAGCAGTTCTTC TRBJ2-1 TRBD2 TRBV6-5 once
CASSKVGDRDNEQFF TGTGCCAGCAGCAAAGTTGGGGACAGGGACAATGAGCAGTTCTTC TRBJ2-1 - TRBV21-1 -
CASSLAPGSGNTIYF TGTGCCAGCAGCTTGGCTCCCGGCTCTGGAAACACCATATATTTT TRBJ1-3 - TRBV5-4 -
CASSQDEGRGADTEAFF TGCGCCAGCAGCCAAGATGAGGGCAGGGGTGCGGACACTGAAGCTTTCTTT TRBJ1-1 - TRBV4-1 -
CSVTRGLGNTIYF TGCAGCGTGACAAGGGGGCTCGGAAACACCATATATTTT TRBJ1-3 TRBD1 TRBV29-1 -
CASSYRVPNSPLHF TGTGCCAGCAGCTACAGGGTTCCTAATTCACCCCTCCACTTT TRBJ1-6 - TRBV7-2 -
CASSLAGYGQYF TGTGCCAGCAGTTTAGCAGGGTACGGGCAGTACTTC TRBJ2-7 - TRBV28 -
CASSLFPRDGYTF TGTGCCAGCAGTTTATTCCCAAGAGATGGCTACACCTTC TRBJ1-2 - TRBV28 -
CASSLAGPYEQYF TGTGCCAGTAGCCTAGCGGGCCCCTACGAGCAGTACTTC TRBJ2-7 TRBD2 TRBV7-9 -
CAQPHEATGTGVDTGELFF TGTGCCCAGCCCCATGAAGCAACCGGGACAGGGGTTGACACCGGGGAGCTGTTTTTT TRBJ2-2 TRBD1 TRBV7-3 -
CASSSNRPLDRGKDTQYF TGTGCCAGCAGCTCCAATCGACCCCTCGACAGGGGGAAGGATACGCAGTATTTT TRBJ2-3 TRBD1 TRBV7-9 -
CASTARTGPQHF TGTGCCAGCACGGCCAGGACTGGGCCCCAGCATTTT TRBJ1-5 - TRBV2 -
CASTEHGYNEQFF TGTGCCAGTACCGAGCACGGGTACAATGAGCAGTTCTTC TRBJ2-1 - TRBV19 -
CASSPMTGGATDTQYF TGTGCCAGCAGTCCGATGACAGGGGGCGCGACAGATACGCAGTATTTT TRBJ2-3 TRBD1 TRBV28 -
CASSYYQGELFF TGTGCCAGCAGTTACTACCAGGGGGAGCTGTTTTTT TRBJ2-2 - TRBV6-5 -
CASTHTQDTEAFF TGTGCCAGCACCCACACACAAGACACTGAAGCTTTCTTT TRBJ1-1 - TRBV11-3 -
CATAPGRRNQETQYF TGTGCCACCGCCCCTGGGAGACGAAACCAAGAGACCCAGTACTTC TRBJ2-5 - TRBV15 -
CASSQDRASGSYEQYF TGCGCCAGCAGCCAAGATAGGGCTAGCGGTTCCTACGAGCAGTACTTC TRBJ2-7 TRBD2 TRBV4-1 -
CASSTSQGPAGELFF TGTGCCAGCAGCACCTCGCAGGGTCCCGCCGGGGAGCTGTTTTTT TRBJ2-2 - TRBV7-6 once
CASSLIRANTEAFF TGTGCCAGCAGCTTGATCAGGGCGAACACTGAAGCTTTCTTT TRBJ1-1 - TRBV13 -
CASSQENPGLRDEQFF TGTGCCAGCAGTCAAGAAAACCCCGGGTTACGCGATGAGCAGTTCTTC TRBJ2-1 - TRBV27 -
CASSYRVLQPQHF TGTGCCAGCAGCTACAGGGTACTTCAGCCCCAGCATTTT TRBJ1-5 - TRBV2 -
CASSSNTGAGYTF TGTGCCAGCAGTTCCAACACAGGGGCCGGCTACACCTTC TRBJ1-2 TRBD1 TRBV28 -
CASTMGAVRAGELFF TGTGCCAGCACCATGGGAGCGGTACGCGCCGGGGAGCTGTTTTTT TRBJ2-2 - TRBV6-5 -
CAWSAPPSGSKERETQYF TGTGCCTGGAGTGCCCCCCCAAGCGGGAGTAAAGAGAGAGAGACCCAGTACTTC TRBJ2-5 TRBD2 TRBV30 -
CASSLKGVNLRDKDAEAFF TGTGCCAGCAGCTTAAAGGGAGTCAACCTACGGGATAAAGACGCTGAAGCTTTCTTT TRBJ1-1 - TRBV7-9 -
CASRSPGGGQPQHF TGTGCCAGCAGGAGTCCAGGGGGCGGGCAGCCCCAGCATTTT TRBJ1-5 TRBD1 TRBV6-5 -
CAISFGQNNSPLHF TGTGCCATCAGTTTCGGACAGAATAATTCACCCCTCCACTTT TRBJ1-6 - TRBV10-3 -
CASSRLREASNYGYTF TGTGCCAGCAGCCGGCTCCGAGAGGCATCTAACTATGGCTACACCTTC TRBJ1-2 - TRBV14 few
CATSGSATYNEQFF TGTGCCACCAGCGGTAGCGCGACCTACAATGAGCAGTTCTTC TRBJ2-1 - TRBV15 -
CASSVEGRAETQYF TGTGCCAGCAGCGTAGAGGGGAGGGCAGAGACCCAGTACTTC TRBJ2-5 TRBD2 TRBV9 once
CASSGSGVVSYEQYF TGTGCCAGCAGCGGATCCGGAGTTGTGTCCTACGAGCAGTACTTC TRBJ2-7 - TRBV28 -
CASSRGFQETQYF TGCGCCAGCTCCCGCGGGTTCCAAGAGACCCAGTACTTC TRBJ2-5 - TRBV4-1 -
CASSYDWTVNTGELFF TGTGCCAGCAGTTACGACTGGACAGTTAACACCGGGGAGCTGTTTTTT TRBJ2-2 - TRBV6-5 -
CASSSSRGYSNQPQHF TGTGCCAGCAGTTCCTCCAGGGGTTATAGCAATCAGCCCCAGCATTTT TRBJ1-5 - TRBV2 -
CASSEAGGWDYEQYF TGTGCCAGCAGTGAAGCAGGGGGCTGGGACTACGAGCAGTACTTC TRBJ2-7 TRBD1 TRBV25-1 -
CASSHTSGPYEQYF TGTGCCAGCTCCCACACTAGCGGGCCCTACGAGCAGTACTTC TRBJ2-7 TRBD2 TRBV18 -
CAGSEEEQGESMNTEAFF TGTGCCGGATCTGAGGAGGAACAGGGAGAGAGTATGAACACTGAAGCTTTCTTT TRBJ1-1 - TRBV19 few
CASSLSGNIQYF TGTGCCAGCAGTTTGTCAGGAAACATTCAGTACTTC TRBJ2-4 - TRBV28 -
CASSKGQMLTYEQYF TGTGCCAGTAGTAAGGGACAGATGTTGACCTACGAGCAGTACTTC TRBJ2-7 TRBD1 TRBV19 few
CASSRGRTEAFF TGTGCCAGCAGTCGGGGAAGGACTGAAGCTTTCTTT TRBJ1-1 - TRBV12-3/TRBV12-4 -
CASSFAGVDGYTF TGTGCCAGCAGTTTCGCGGGTGTCGATGGCTACACCTTC TRBJ1-2 - TRBV27 -
CASSVSTGSRGETQYF TGTGCCAGCAGCGTTAGTACAGGATCCAGGGGAGAGACCCAGTACTTC TRBJ2-5 - TRBV9 -
CASSSVGQNEKLFF TGTGCCAGCAGTTCGGTGGGGCAGAATGAAAAACTGTTTTTT TRBJ1-4 - TRBV28 -
CASSLGLNQPQHF TGTGCCAGCAGCTTAGGCCTAAATCAGCCCCAGCATTTT TRBJ1-5 - TRBV11-2 -
CASSLGQGRAFF TGTGCCAGCAGCTTAGGACAGGGTCGAGCTTTCTTT TRBJ1-1 TRBD1 TRBV7-3 -
CASSQPKSLGDRAPRPPQHF TGCGCCAGCAGCCAACCCAAATCCCTTGGCGACAGGGCCCCCCGACCGCCCCAGCATTTT TRBJ1-5 TRBD1 TRBV4-1 -
CASSQIRGPLGFEQYF TGTGCCAGCAGCCAAATCAGGGGGCCCCTGGGCTTCGAGCAGTACTTC TRBJ2-7 TRBD1 TRBV14 few
CASSWGGQGRYSNQPQHF TGTGCCAGCAGCTGGGGGGGGCAGGGACGATATAGCAATCAGCCCCAGCATTTT TRBJ1-5 - TRBV5-5 -